This paragraph covers one TCR beta chain sequence. The V segment lost 4 bases and the J segment 4 bases; nucleotides outside the gene matches: 6. Germline CDR1 LNHNV, CDR2 YYDKDF (reference sequence). This CDR3 has 14 residues. The sample comes from a study of CD8+ T cells in alopecia areata. cDNA serving as the sequencing template came from extracted, reverse transcribed RNA. Measured with immunoSEQ multiplex PCR; TCRdb has only the in-frame clones, and not every one. The profile shows 150,000 to 160,000 clones, about 51% of them singletons. This sample comprised CD8+ T cells sorted from blood, obtained at week 0. The origin of this receptor is a human donor with alopecia areata. The J gene is TRBJ1-2, the V gene TRBV15, with 7 bases matching TRBD1. The CDR3 loop reads CATSTGDSSYGYTF. The CDR3 bases are TGTGCCACCAGCACCGGGGACAGCTCCTATGGCTACACCTTC.